This T cell receptor beta chain was obtained from a study of T cells in Graves' hyperthyroidism and ophthalmopathy (dated 2019 in TCRdb). Regarding the complete study: Peripheral blood was sampled at the time of initial diagnosis, prior to any treatment. The paper describes TCR Vbeta CDR3 sequencing of about 140 peripheral blood samples, made up of 43 ophthalmopathy patients, around 73 hyperthyroidism patients and about 17 progressor patients. The 80 to 100 discovery patients were randomly divided into training and test sets at a 7:3 ratio. In more than 5 Graves' hyperthyroidism patients, the study also compared T-cell repertoires from thyroid tissue with T-cell repertoires from blood. Prospective prediction of ophthalmopathy was tested in an independent validation cohort consisting of about 20 hyperthyroidism patients and more than 15 patients who later progressed to ophthalmopathy. Following sampling, methimazole starting at 30 mg daily was given to hyperthyroidism patients, and high-dose intravenous methylprednisolone was given to ophthalmopathy patients. A discovery cohort of roughly 100 patients, roughly 45 with Graves' ophthalmopathy and over 55 with stable Graves' hyperthyroidism, was used to find distinguishing TCR V-J signatures. Here is what the overall study found, with its caveats: In validation, the model predicted progression to ophthalmopathy a median of 6.5 months before onset, with 65% to 71% sensitivity and more than 72% specificity. A model built on a 13 V-J signature distinguished ophthalmopathy from stable hyperthyroidism, reaching roughly 88% sensitivity and 81% to 83% specificity in cross-validation and 80%/75% in testing. No statistical method was used to set the sample size in advance, and investigators knew the group allocation. Most expanded thyroid clonotypes (frequency above 0.001) were also found in blood, which suggests that blood repertoires may mirror thyroid immune responses.

Ophthalmopathy patients had moderately to severely active disease, with a Clinical Activity Score of 3 or more, a NOSPECS grade of 4 or more, and a disease duration of less than 3 months. Exclusion was applied to patients with uncontrolled infections, other autoimmune diseases, pregnancy or lactation. Diagnoses were based on clinical symptoms, serum thyroxine and TRAb, thyroid ultrasound and orbital computed tomography. PBMCs were isolated from 10 ml of fresh peripheral blood by Ficoll-Paque density gradient centrifugation. Trizol reagent was used to extract total RNA, and RNA quality was then checked on an Agilent 2100 Bioanalyzer. On this clonotype itself: The antigen this receptor binds is unknown. Base qualities are not recorded, but no much larger clone differs from it by a single base.

Amplification of TCR beta CDR3 regions was carried out from RNA transcripts. For the first round of RT-PCR on the TCR CDR3, the HTBI primer set was used together with the Qiagen OneStep RT-PCR kit. The libraries were constructed in a second round of multiplex PCR and then size-selected and purified. Paired-end sequencing of the libraries was performed with 100 bp reads on an Illumina HiSeq2000. The study's own analysis went as follows. SOAPnuke was used to process the raw data, removing reads that contained adapters or uncalled bases, had a mean Phred below 15, or lacked an exact match to the constant primer or identifier. COPE v1.2.5 was used to merge the high-quality paired reads, and each unique nucleotide sequence was defined as a clonotype. Clonotypes were aligned to IMGT TRBV, TRBD and TRBJ reference segments using MiTCR v1.1. Only V-J combinations with frequency above 0.0001, covering about 99% of repertoires, were analysed. The TCS score was defined as F50 (clonal expansion) divided by E x V (chaos), with BLOSUM62-based TCRdist calculated between CDR3 peptides within each V-J. Welch's t-statistics and random forest reduced around 520 V-J features to about 13, which were used in a naive Bayes classifier (R e1071). In TCRdb, the public reads were trimmed at Q25 with fastp and aligned with MiXCR, with productive beta chains retained. Rows with one shared CDR3 protein collapse into an entry with the most common genes and DNA. The V and J calls here are based on TCRdb, not the publication. A total of 500,000 to 600,000 distinct CDR3 sequences appear in this sample, less than 20% of them only once. The ten largest account for about 45% of the sample.

Sequencing used blood. The TCR was taken from a man between 40 and 49 years old with Graves' ophthalmopathy.

The CDR3 reads CASSQVRGLNEKLFF. The bases read TGTGCCAGCAGCCAAGTAAGGGGGCTAAATGAAAAACTGTTTTTT. The chain is encoded by TRBV4-2 joined to TRBJ1-4, and 7 junctional nucleotides match TRBD1. Per the germline V gene, LGHNA is the CDR1 and YNFKEQ is the CDR2. The CDR3 spans 15 residues, from the cysteine through the phenylalanine. Solely the CDR3 DNA is kept, with 45 bases framed from the first base. Trimming takes 1 base off V and 5 bases off J; junction bases not matched to a gene: 4.